This passage covers 21 T cell receptor beta chains from one sample sequenced in a study of cytomegalovirus exposure and HLA in healthy donors. Primers: 60 Vbeta forward and 13 Jbeta reverse. Method: immunoSEQ multiplex PCR; TCRdb's copy keeps in-frame clones and lacks some. The table shows tens of thousands of clones, with more than 60% occurring only once. Sequenced: PBMCs. These receptors originate from a man aged 50 to 60 in good health and CMV-seropositive.

The rearrangement uses TRBV5-1 and TRBJ2-7; 7 positions match TRBD1. Germline-derived CDR1 and CDR2 are SGHRS and YFSETQ. Germline trimming cut 0 bases from V and 2 bases from J; bases unmatched to any gene: 11. The CDR3 covers 17 residues. This CDR3 is CASSLGKTGVSTYEQYF. DNA for the CDR3: TGCGCCAGCAGCTTGGGAAAAACAGGGGTCAGCACCTACGAGCAGTACTTC. Combining the CDR3 with reference TRBV5-1 and TRBJ2-7 gives the whole variable domain KAGVTQTPRYLIKTRGQQVTLSCSPISGHRSVSWYQQTPGQGLQFLFEYFSETQRNKGNFPGRFSGRQFSNSRSEMNVSTLELGDSALYLCASSLGKTGVSTYEQYFGPGTRLTVT.

V and J are TRBV5-1 and TRBJ2-5, with no clear D. Germline V gene data show CDR1 as SGHRS and CDR2 as YFSETQ. The CDR3 sequence is 11 residues long. The V end lost 2 bases, the J end lost 4 bases, and 3 bases lay between the germline ends. The CDR3, as DNA: TGCGCCAGCAGCTTCGGAGAGACCCAGTACTTC. Translating gives CASSFGETQYF.

V gene TRBV6-5 combines with J gene TRBJ1-2; possible D gene TRBD1, 6 bases. The germline CDR1 and CDR2 sequences are MNHEY and SVGAGI. The CDR3 consists of 13 residues. Trimming removed 5 bases from V and 0 bases from J, with 7 bases in between. This CDR3 reads CASSDRSNYGYTF. Here the CDR3 DNA reads TGTGCCAGCAGTGACAGGTCTAACTATGGCTACACCTTC.

This chain joins TRBV7-2 and TRBJ1-1; TRBD1 matches at 7 bases. The V and J ends lost 4 bases and 7 bases, in that order; junction bases with no gene match: 6. Germline values: CDR1 SGHTA, CDR2 FQGNSA. The CDR3 is 13 amino acids. The CDR3: CASSSRQGGEAFF. CDR3 DNA sequence: TGTGCCAGCAGCTCCAGACAGGGAGGTGAAGCTTTCTTT.

The V gene is TRBV18, the J gene TRBJ1-2, with 9 positions matching TRBD1. The CDR3 length is 15 residues. The germline gives CDR1 KGHSH, CDR2 LQKENI. V was pared by 4 bases and J by 9 bases, with 12 bases of the junction left unmatched. CDR3 DNA: TGTGCCAGCTCACTTTCTTCGGGACAGGGAGAACGCTACACCTTC. Translation: CASSLSSGQGERYTF.

The V call is TRBV7-9, the J call TRBJ2-1; unclear D gene. The CDR3 is 13 residues long. CDR1 and CDR2 from the germline V gene are SEHNR and FQNEAQ (reference sequence). The V end lost 0 bases, the J end lost 7 bases, and 7 bases lay between the germline ends. In nucleotides, the CDR3 is TGTGCCAGCAGCTTAGCTAGCCGAAATGAGCAGTTCTTC. Protein: CASSLASRNEQFF. The entire variable domain, with the rest obtained from reference TRBV7-9 and TRBJ2-1, is as follows: DTGVSQNPRHKITKRGQNVTFRCDPISEHNRLYWYRQTLGQGPEFLTYFQNEAQLEKSRLLSDRFSAERPKGSFSTLEIQRTEQGDSAMYLCASSLASRNEQFFGPGTRLTVL.

The chain couples TRBV4-2 to TRBJ2-3, with D possibly TRBD2 on 5 matching bases. Trimming took 1 base from V and 0 from J, leaving 8 bases between them. Looked up from germline, CDR1 is LGHNA and CDR2 is YNFKEQ. The CDR3 sequence is 15 residues long. The CDR3, as DNA: TGTGCCAGCAGCCAAGGACTACCGAGCACAGATACGCAGTATTTT. It is translated as CASSQGLPSTDTQYF.

In its sample, this clone was seen a few times. The CDR3 bases are TGTGCCAGCAGTGTAGTTAACTCTGGAAACACCATATATTTT. It is translated as CASSVVNSGNTIYF. V and J are TRBV2 and TRBJ1-3; D gene uncertain. The CDR3 contains 14 residues. The germline V gene has CDR1 SNHLY and CDR2 FYNNEI. Trimming removed 4 bases from V and 0 bases from J, with 7 bases in between.

This clone was seen only a few times. V usage is TRBV14 and J usage is TRBJ2-1; 11 bases map to TRBD2. The CDR3 is 17 residues long. With 2 bases clipped from V and 2 bases from J, the junction kept 5 bases outside the gene matches. Per the germline V gene, CDR1 is SGHDN and CDR2 is FVKESK. The CDR3 loop reads CASSQPGTSGPYNEQFF. As DNA, the CDR3 is TGTGCCAGCAGCCAACCCGGGACTAGCGGCCCCTACAATGAGCAGTTCTTC.

The V gene is TRBV7-3, the J gene TRBJ1-5; 8 bases line up with TRBD1. Germline CDR1 reads SGHTA; CDR2 reads FQGTGA. The CDR3 runs 14 residues. The trim removed 5 bases at V and 7 bases at J, leaving 7 bases unmatched. The CDR3 DNA is TGTGCCAGCAGCACGGACAGGGCTTACCAGCCCCAGCATTTT. Translating gives CASSTDRAYQPQHF.

The chain uses TRBV7-9 and TRBJ1-4; the D gene is possibly TRBD1 (5 bases). Germline CDR1 is SEHNR and CDR2 is FQNEAQ (reference sequence). V shed 3 bases and J shed 5 bases, with 13 bases lying between them. The CDR3 spans 15 residues. The chain's CDR3 is CASSFPQGQNEKLFF. CDR3 nucleotide sequence: TGTGCCAGCAGCTTCCCCCAGGGTCAGAATGAAAAACTGTTTTTT.

The chain is built from TRBV7-6 and TRBJ2-4, with TRBD2 identical over 7 bases. With V trimmed by 5 bases and J by 1 base, 8 bases remained unmatched. Germline CDR1 reads SGHVS; CDR2 reads FNYEAQ. The CDR3 extends over 16 amino acids. DNA of the CDR3: TGTGCCAGCAGCCCGGGGGGTCCAGGGGCCAAAAACATTCAGTACTTC. It translates to CASSPGGPGAKNIQYF.

There are a few counts of this clone. With only one base between it and a far larger clone, this is likely a read error. The sample contains more than one DNA sequence encoding this CDR3. V usage is TRBV4-3 and J usage is TRBJ2-1; D gene unclear. The germline V gene encodes CDR1 LGHNA and CDR2 YSLEER. V dropped 0 bases and J dropped 3 bases, with 15 bases sitting between them. CDR3 length: 17 residues. CDR3 sequence (DNA): TGCGCCAGCAGCCAAGACATGATCGTACTCATCTACAATGAGCAGTTCTTC. Translation gives CASSQDMIVLIYNEQFF.

The gene calls are TRBV7-2 and TRBJ2-5; 16 bases are a match to TRBD2. Trimming removed 2 bases from V and 5 bases from J; junction bases left unmatched: 5. CDR3 length equals 17 residues. Germline V gene data show CDR1 as SGHTA and CDR2 as FQGNSA. The CDR3 region is CASSLMGLAGGKETQYF. The CDR3 region has the DNA TGTGCCAGCAGCTTAATGGGACTAGCGGGGGGGAAGGAGACCCAGTACTTC.

The V call is TRBV7-3, the J call TRBJ1-1; D ambiguous. The CDR3 extends over 15 amino acids. V lost 5 bases to trimming and J lost 0 bases, with 13 bases between them. The germline CDR1 and CDR2 sequences are SGHTA and FQGTGA. This CDR3 reads CASSPNSRMNTEAFF. Here the CDR3 DNA reads TGTGCCAGCAGCCCAAATTCGCGCATGAACACTGAAGCTTTCTTT.

The J gene is TRBJ2-7, the V gene TRBV2; 10 nucleotides agree with TRBD1. The V gene's germline CDR1 is SNHLY and CDR2 FYNNEI. V lost 4 bases, J lost 3 bases, and 9 bases stayed unmatched. The CDR3 totals 16 residues. CDR3 amino acids: CASSASRDRGFYEQYF. The CDR3 bases are TGTGCCAGCAGTGCCAGCCGGGACAGGGGCTTCTACGAGCAGTACTTC. The full variable domain, in which reference TRBV2 and TRBJ2-7 provide the parts outside the CDR3, is EPEVTQTPSHQVTQMGQEVILRCVPISNHLYFYWYRQILGQKVEFLVSFYNNEISEKSEIFDDQFSVERPDGSNFTLKIRSTKLEDSAMYFCASSASRDRGFYEQYFGPGTRLTVT.

In its sample, this clone was seen a few times. The chain combines TRBV27 with TRBJ1-1; 9 bases map to TRBD1. V dropped 0 bases and J dropped 6; count of bases not matched to a gene: 2. This CDR3 has 14 amino acids. CDR1 and CDR2 (germline): MNHEY, SMNVEV (reference sequence). CDR3 loop: CASSLSGQGSEAFF. The CDR3 region has the DNA TGTGCCAGCAGTTTATCGGGACAGGGCTCTGAAGCTTTCTTT.

This chain connects TRBV7-9 to TRBJ1-3, with D possibly being TRBD1 (6 bases). With 9 bases removed from V and 4 bases from J, the gap between germline ends came to 25 bases. This CDR3 is built from 17 residues. Per the germline V gene, CDR1 is SEHNR and CDR2 is FQNEAQ (reference sequence). CDR3 amino acids: CASTTGTSLVGGNTIYF. The CDR3 DNA reads TGTGCCAGTACTACAGGGACCTCTTTGGTAGGCGGAAACACCATATATTTT.

This clone was observed a handful of times. The V and J genes are TRBV5-1 and TRBJ2-5, with a weak D call TRBD1 (5 bases). V lost 0 bases and J 7 bases, leaving 13 bases between the germline ends. CDR3 size: 14 residues. Germline V gene data show CDR1 as SGHRS and CDR2 as YFSETQ. The DNA for the CDR3 is TGCGCCAGCAGCTTGGAAGTGGGGCGCGGGACCCAGTACTTC. Translating gives CASSLEVGRGTQYF.

This chain uses TRBV10-3 with TRBJ1-2, with 7 bases identical to TRBD1. The CDR3 runs to 12 residues. The V gene's germline CDR1 is ENHRY and CDR2 SYGVKD. V shed 4 bases, J shed 4 bases, and the junction held 0 bases outside the gene matches. In DNA form, the CDR3 reads TGTGCCATCAGTGGGACAGGCTATGGCTACACCTTC. It yields the protein CAISGTGYGYTF.

V usage is TRBV5-1 and J usage is TRBJ2-2; 11 bases match TRBD2. The CDR3 totals 15 residues. The germline V gene encodes CDR1 SGHRS and CDR2 YFSETQ. With 2 bases clipped from V and 6 bases from J, the junction kept 3 bases outside the gene matches. CDR3 in amino acids: CASSFSGRASGELFF. The DNA for the CDR3 is TGCGCCAGCAGCTTTAGCGGGAGGGCCTCCGGGGAGCTGTTTTTT.